One sample yielded the 29 T cell receptor beta chains listed below, sequenced in a study of OX40 agonist ivuxolimab in advanced cancers. TCRdb's table, derived via immunoSEQ multiplex PCR, lists solely in-frame clones and lacks some. The table records approximately 24,000 clones, 60% to 85% of them present only once. The sample here was CD4+ or CD8+ T cells sorted from blood, taken in a trial of the OX40 agonist ivuxolimab. Receptors originate from an adult with an advanced solid tumor such as melanoma, head and neck, liver or kidney cancer.

V is TRBV19 and J is TRBJ2-5; 10 bases map to TRBD2. Near its end, the DNA agrees better with TRBJ2-7, so the J call may be wrong. CDR3 length equals 15 residues. From germline, CDR1 is LNHDA and CDR2 SQIVND (reference sequence). This CDR3 is CASSTPSGRRHEQYF. The DNA of the CDR3 is TGTGCCAGTAGTACCCCTAGCGGGAGACGCCACGAGCAGTACTTC.

The rearrangement joins TRBV25-1 to TRBJ1-3; 7 bases line up with TRBD1. CDR3 length: 15 amino acids. Germline V gene sequence: CDR1 MGHDK, CDR2 SYGVNS. With V trimmed by 1 base and J by 5 bases, 5 bases remained unmatched. Written as DNA, the CDR3 is TGTGCCAGCAGTGAATCGGGACAGCGCAGAAACACCATATATTTT. Residues: CASSESGQRRNTIYF.

The J gene is TRBJ1-2, the V gene TRBV28, with D uncertain. Germline V gene lookup returns CDR1 MDHEN and CDR2 SYDVKM. The length of the CDR3 is 13 residues. V was pared by 6 bases and J by 4 bases, with 12 bases between. CDR3 protein: CASRIGSLYGYTF. DNA for the CDR3: TGTGCCAGCAGAATCGGGAGTCTCTATGGCTACACCTTC.

The chain is built from TRBV5-5 and TRBJ2-7; 13 bases line up with TRBD2. The CDR3 length is 15 residues. Germline values: CDR1 SGHKS, CDR2 YYEKEE (reference sequence). Losses at the gene ends were 3 bases for V and 0 bases for J; bases not matched to a gene: 0. The CDR3: CASSWTSGSSYEQYF. CDR3 nucleotide sequence: TGTGCCAGCAGCTGGACTAGCGGGAGCTCCTACGAGCAGTACTTC.

This chain joins TRBV7-2 and TRBJ2-5; D is uncertain. The germline V gene has CDR1 SGHTA and CDR2 FQGNSA. With 7 bases removed from V and 5 bases from J, the gap between germline ends came to 14 bases. CDR3 length equals 13 residues. CDR3 in DNA: TGTGCCAGCACCAAAGGGCTCGGGGAGACCCAGTACTTC. It yields the protein CASTKGLGETQYF.

This chain joins TRBV7-9 and TRBJ1-4, with D possibly being TRBD1 (6 bases). Trimming shortened V by 1 base and J by 8 bases, and 17 bases separated the two germline ends. The CDR3 has 16 amino acids. The germline V gene has CDR1 SEHNR and CDR2 FQNEAQ (reference sequence). CDR3 DNA: TGTGCCAGCAGCTTAGAAGGCAGGGGCACTGGGGAAAAACTGTTTTTT. This gives the protein CASSLEGRGTGEKLFF.

The rearrangement links TRBV7-8 to TRBJ2-5; D is undetermined. CDR3 length equals 13 residues. Trimming removed 2 bases from V and 2 bases from J, with 6 bases in between. Germline-derived CDR1 and CDR2 are SGHVS and FQNEAQ. The CDR3 reads CASSLSRQETQYF. The CDR3 DNA follows: TGTGCCAGCAGCTTATCTAGGCAAGAGACCCAGTACTTC.

The chain employs TRBV18 and TRBJ2-5; D remains ambiguous. The J call may be in error: the DNA end matches TRBJ2-7 better. This CDR3 is 12 amino acids long. Germline V gene sequence: CDR1 KGHSH, CDR2 LQKENI. The CDR3 loop reads CASSPRGGEQYF. The CDR3 nucleotides are TGTGCCAGCTCACCACGTGGTGGCGAGCAGTACTTC.

The chain carries TRBV7-8 and TRBJ2-2, with 7 bases that match TRBD2. The V and J ends lost 1 base and 8 bases, in that order; junction bases with no gene match: 4. The germline CDR1 and CDR2 sequences are SGHVS and FQNEAQ. This CDR3 is 14 amino acids long. CDR3 residues: CASSLDRGSGELFF. CDR3 coding DNA: TGTGCCAGCAGCTTAGATCGCGGGAGTGGGGAGCTGTTTTTT.

The chain is built from TRBV11-2 and TRBJ1-1; 7 nucleotides align to TRBD1. Per the germline V gene, CDR1 is SGHAT and CDR2 is FQNNGV. CDR3 length: 16 amino acids. Losses at the gene ends were 2 bases for V and 2 bases for J; bases not matched to a gene: 8. The CDR3 sequence is CASSLYRNRGNTEAFF. The CDR3 DNA sequence: TGTGCCAGCAGCTTATATCGGAACAGGGGAAACACTGAAGCTTTCTTT.

The chain joins TRBV11-2 to TRBJ2-7; a possible D gene is TRBD2 (6 bases). Germline assignment: CDR1 SGHAT and CDR2 FQNNGV. This CDR3 has 15 amino acids. With 2 bases removed from V and 2 bases from J, the gap between germline ends came to 13 bases. The CDR3 sequence: CASSLIPGGTYEQYF. Written as DNA, the CDR3 is TGTGCCAGCAGCTTAATCCCAGGAGGGACCTACGAGCAGTACTTC.

The chain employs TRBV30 and TRBJ1-1, with D unclear. This CDR3 spans 13 amino acids. Between the trimmed V and J ends, which lost 0 bases and 7 bases, there was a span of 12 bases. Germline V gives CDR1 GTSNPN, CDR2 SVGIG (reference sequence). In nucleotides, the CDR3 is TGTGCCTGGAGTGTACCGTCAGGTGGTGAAGCTTTCTTT. This gives the protein CAWSVPSGGEAFF. The full variable domain, completed using reference TRBV30 and TRBJ1-1, is SQTIHQWPATLVQPVGSPLSLECTVEGTSNPNLYWYRQAAGRGLQLLFYSVGIGQISSEVPQNLSASRPQDRQFILSSKKLLLSDSGFYLCAWSVPSGGEAFFGQGTRLTVV.

This clone was recorded only once. The V gene is TRBV18, the J gene TRBJ2-1; 8 bases match TRBD1. The CDR3 length is 16 residues. V was pared by 5 bases and J by 4 bases, with 10 bases of the junction left unmatched. Germline V gene sequence: CDR1 KGHSH, CDR2 LQKENI. Written as DNA, the CDR3 is TGTGCCAGCTCATCAGAGACAGGGGCGGTATACAATGAGCAGTTCTTC. Translation gives CASSSETGAVYNEQFF. Filled out from reference TRBV18 and TRBJ2-1, the complete variable domain reads NAGVMQNPRHLVRRRGQEARLRCSPMKGHSHVYWYRQLPEEGLKFMVYLQKENIIDESGMPKERFSAEFPKEGPSILRIQQVVRGDSAAYFCASSSETGAVYNEQFFGPGTRLTVL.

The chain employs TRBV9 and TRBJ1-2; D not resolved. V lost 3 bases, J lost 8 bases, and 17 bases lay in between. The germline CDR1 and CDR2 sequences are SGDLS and YYNGEE. The CDR3 is made up of 14 amino acids. The CDR3 spells CASSGWEFGSGYTF. CDR3 in DNA: TGTGCCAGCAGCGGGTGGGAGTTCGGGAGCGGCTACACCTTC.

The rearrangement uses TRBV6-1 and TRBJ2-5; D uncertain. The end of the DNA fits TRBJ2-7 better, so the J call may be wrong. Germline V lookup: CDR1 MNHNS, CDR2 SASEGT. CDR3 length: 14 residues. The DNA for the CDR3 is TGTGCCAGCAGTGAACAGGCTGACTCCTACGAGCAGTACTTC. Its protein is CASSEQADSYEQYF.

This chain uses TRBV29-1 with TRBJ2-5; TRBD2 aligns across 11 bases. This CDR3 spans 15 amino acids. Trimming took 8 bases from V and 4 from J; bases not matched to a gene: 12. Germline CDR1 and CDR2: SQVTM and ANQGSEA. CDR3 loop: CSFLLAGGPGETQYF. The CDR3 coding sequence is TGCAGCTTCCTATTAGCGGGAGGGCCCGGAGAGACCCAGTACTTC.

The chain is built from TRBV7-2 and TRBJ2-3, with TRBD1 matching over 8 bases. Trimming at V came to 5 bases and at J to 9 bases, leaving 13 bases not matched to a gene. The CDR3 loop spans 15 amino acids. Germline CDR1 is SGHTA and CDR2 is FQGNSA. The DNA of the CDR3 is TGTGCCAGCAGCGCGCAGGGGGCTGGGGGAGGAACGCAGTATTTT. Its protein is CASSAQGAGGGTQYF.

This clone was seen a single time. V is TRBV7-3 and J is TRBJ2-1, with D perhaps matching TRBD2 (6 bases). The V end was cut by 2 bases, the J end by 7 bases, with 9 bases between. The CDR3 spans 13 residues. Germline CDR1 SGHTA, CDR2 FQGTGA. The DNA for the CDR3 is TGTGCCAGCAGCTTAGGAGGGAAAAATGAGCAGTTCTTC. This gives the protein CASSLGGKNEQFF.

The chain is built from TRBV7-8 and TRBJ1-2; D not certain. The V gene's germline CDR1 is SGHVS and CDR2 FQNEAQ. Trimming took 5 bases from V and 8 from J, leaving 18 bases between them. CDR3 length equals 14 residues. In DNA form, the CDR3 reads TGTGCCAGCAGCCCAGACCCAGGATCAGGAGGCTACACCTTC. It encodes CASSPDPGSGGYTF.

This clone was detected a few times. V gene TRBV19 combines with J gene TRBJ2-5; D perhaps matches TRBD1 (5 bases). V was shortened by 2 bases and J by 8 bases, with 15 bases between the two germline ends. The CDR3 totals 14 residues. CDR1 is LNHDA and CDR2 is SQIVND in the germline V gene (reference sequence). CDR3 sequence (DNA): TGTGCCAGTAGTATATCCGTCACAGGCAGAACCCAGTACTTC. It is translated as CASSISVTGRTQYF.

This sequence joins TRBV28 and TRBJ2-3, with TRBD2 as a possible D gene (7 bases). V gave up 4 bases and J gave up 8 bases, with 22 bases separating them. This CDR3 has 16 residues. Germline CDR1 reads MDHEN; CDR2 reads SYDVKM. The CDR3 protein is CASSSPPGGSRGTQYF. The CDR3 DNA sequence: TGTGCCAGCAGTTCCCCCCCGGGGGGTAGCAGGGGTACGCAGTATTTT.

The V and J genes are TRBV6-1 and TRBJ1-4, with D possibly TRBD1 on 6 matching bases. V lost 5 bases and J lost 2, with 12 bases in between. The CDR3 has 15 residues. Germline V lookup: CDR1 MNHNS, CDR2 SASEGT. In DNA form, the CDR3 reads TGTGCCAGCAGTCCTACAGGGTCCACTAATGAAAAACTGTTTTTT. It codes for CASSPTGSTNEKLFF.

The chain employs TRBV28 and TRBJ1-2; D gene unclear. V was clipped by 1 base and J by 7 bases, with 7 bases between them. The CDR3 totals 12 residues. In germline, CDR1 is MDHEN, CDR2 SYDVKM. CDR3 coding DNA: TGTGCCAGCAGTTTATCCTACAGTGGCTACACCTTC. This encodes CASSLSYSGYTF.

The V call is TRBV7-2, the J call TRBJ2-3, with a weak D call TRBD1 (6 bases). With 3 bases removed from V and 3 bases from J, the gap between germline ends came to 7 bases. CDR3 length: 13 residues. Per the germline V gene, CDR1 is SGHTA and CDR2 is FQGNSA. The CDR3 coding sequence is TGTGCCAGCAGCTTCGACAGGACAGATACGCAGTATTTT. It codes for CASSFDRTDTQYF.

This chain joins TRBV5-6 and TRBJ1-5; no clear D gene. The ends were cut back, 0 bases at V and 6 bases at J, with 10 bases in the middle. Germline V gene lookup returns CDR1 SGHDT and CDR2 YYEEEE. CDR3 length: 14 amino acids. Here the CDR3 DNA reads TGTGCCAGCAGCTTGGGCGGGGTACGTCAGCCCCAGCATTTT. This encodes CASSLGGVRQPQHF.

The chain employs TRBV19 and TRBJ1-5; D is undetermined. The CDR3 contains 14 residues. Trimming left V 7 bases short and J 3 bases short, with 13 bases between. Germline-derived CDR1 and CDR2 are LNHDA and SQIVND (reference sequence). The CDR3 region is CASTISSYNQPQHF. The CDR3 nucleotides read TGTGCCAGTACCATCAGTAGTTACAATCAGCCCCAGCATTTT.

This chain joins TRBV12-5 and TRBJ2-3; tentative D call: TRBD2 (6 bases). The V gene's germline CDR1 is LGHNT and CDR2 FRNRAP. V was cut by 9 bases and J by 1 base, with 8 bases left in between. This CDR3 is built from 12 residues. CDR3: CASGTRTDTQYF. DNA for the CDR3: TGTGCTAGCGGGACTCGCACAGATACGCAGTATTTT.

The V gene is TRBV7-9, the J gene TRBJ1-4; unclear D gene. This CDR3 spans 14 amino acids. Per germline, CDR1 SEHNR and CDR2 FQNEAQ (reference sequence). With 1 base removed from V and 12 bases from J, the gap between germline ends came to 15 bases. The CDR3: CASSLEAGPGELFF. The DNA of the CDR3 is TGTGCCAGCAGCTTAGAGGCAGGCCCGGGAGAACTGTTTTTT.

This rearrangement joins TRBV30 to TRBJ1-5; TRBD1 might be the D (5 bases). Between the trimmed V and J ends, which lost 4 bases and 3 bases, there was a span of 10 bases. Germline CDR1 GTSNPN, CDR2 SVGIG (reference sequence). This CDR3 is 13 amino acids long. The CDR3 bases are TGTGCCTGGACTGACAGCCCCAATCAGCCCCAGCATTTT. Its translation: CAWTDSPNQPQHF.